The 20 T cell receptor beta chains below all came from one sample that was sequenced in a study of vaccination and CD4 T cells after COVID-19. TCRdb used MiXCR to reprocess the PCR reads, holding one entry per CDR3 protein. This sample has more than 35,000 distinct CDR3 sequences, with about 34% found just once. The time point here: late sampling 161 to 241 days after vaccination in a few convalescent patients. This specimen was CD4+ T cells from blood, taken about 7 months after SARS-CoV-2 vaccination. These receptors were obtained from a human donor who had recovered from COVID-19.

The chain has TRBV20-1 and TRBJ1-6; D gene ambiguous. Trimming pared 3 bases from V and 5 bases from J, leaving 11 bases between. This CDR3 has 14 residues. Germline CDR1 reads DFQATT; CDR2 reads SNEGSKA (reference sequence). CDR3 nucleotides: TGCAGTGCTAGTCTGCTCCAGGATAATTCACCCCTCCACTTT. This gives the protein CSASLLQDNSPLHF.

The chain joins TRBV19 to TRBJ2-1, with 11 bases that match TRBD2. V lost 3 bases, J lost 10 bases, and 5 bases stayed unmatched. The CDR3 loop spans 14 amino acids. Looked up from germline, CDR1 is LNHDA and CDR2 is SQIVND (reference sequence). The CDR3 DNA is TGTGCCAGTAGTATTAGGCTAGCGGGAGGAGAGCAGTTCTTC. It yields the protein CASSIRLAGGEQFF.

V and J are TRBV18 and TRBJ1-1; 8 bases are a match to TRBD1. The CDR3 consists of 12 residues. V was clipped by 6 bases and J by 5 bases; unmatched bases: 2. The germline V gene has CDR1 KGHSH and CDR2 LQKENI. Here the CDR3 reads CASSGQGTEAFF. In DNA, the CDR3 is TGTGCCAGCTCCGGACAGGGAACTGAAGCTTTCTTT.

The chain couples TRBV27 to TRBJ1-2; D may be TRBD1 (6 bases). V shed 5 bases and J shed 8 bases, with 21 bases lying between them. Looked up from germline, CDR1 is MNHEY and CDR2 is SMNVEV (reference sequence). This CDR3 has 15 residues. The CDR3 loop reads CASSLSSWGANGYTF. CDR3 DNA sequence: TGTGCCAGCAGTCTCAGTTCGTGGGGGGCAAACGGCTACACCTTC.

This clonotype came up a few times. CDR3 sequence reads: CSATTAGRDRQPQHF. DNA of the CDR3: TGCAGTGCTACTACGGCGGGCAGGGATCGACAGCCCCAGCATTTT. The gene calls are TRBV20-1 and TRBJ1-5; D might be TRBD1 (5 bases). The CDR3 extends over 15 amino acids. Germline V gene sequence: CDR1 DFQATT, CDR2 SNEGSKA (reference sequence). V was clipped by 4 bases and J by 7 bases, with 20 bases between them.

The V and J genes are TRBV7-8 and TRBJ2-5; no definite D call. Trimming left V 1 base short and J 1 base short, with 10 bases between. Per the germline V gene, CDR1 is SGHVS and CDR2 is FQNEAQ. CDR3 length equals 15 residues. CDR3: CASSLDGRSQETQYF. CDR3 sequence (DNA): TGTGCCAGCAGCTTAGACGGGCGGTCCCAAGAGACCCAGTACTTC.

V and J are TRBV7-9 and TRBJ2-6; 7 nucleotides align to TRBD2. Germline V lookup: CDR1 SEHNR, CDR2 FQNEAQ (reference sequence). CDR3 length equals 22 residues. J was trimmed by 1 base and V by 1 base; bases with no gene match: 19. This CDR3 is CASSLVGVRWEGRGSGANVLTF. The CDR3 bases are TGTGCCAGCAGCTTAGTTGGGGTCCGGTGGGAGGGCCGTGGATCTGGGGCCAACGTCCTGACTTTC.

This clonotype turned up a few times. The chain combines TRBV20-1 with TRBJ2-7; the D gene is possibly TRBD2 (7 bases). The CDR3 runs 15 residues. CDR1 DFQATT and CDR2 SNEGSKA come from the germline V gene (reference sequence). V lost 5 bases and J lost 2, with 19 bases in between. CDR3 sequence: CSAGTWASGAYEQYF. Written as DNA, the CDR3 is TGCAGTGCTGGGACATGGGCTAGCGGAGCCTACGAGCAGTACTTC.

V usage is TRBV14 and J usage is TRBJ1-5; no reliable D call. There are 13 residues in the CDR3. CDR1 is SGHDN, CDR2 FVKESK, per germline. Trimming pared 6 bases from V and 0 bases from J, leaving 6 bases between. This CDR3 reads CASSQNSNQPQHF. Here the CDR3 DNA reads TGTGCCAGCAGTCAGAATAGCAATCAGCCCCAGCATTTT.

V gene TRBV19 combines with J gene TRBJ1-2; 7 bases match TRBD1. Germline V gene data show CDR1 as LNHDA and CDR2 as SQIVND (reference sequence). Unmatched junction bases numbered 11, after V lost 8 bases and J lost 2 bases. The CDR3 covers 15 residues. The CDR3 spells CASQKGDRQNYGYTF. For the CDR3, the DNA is TGTGCCAGTCAAAAAGGGGACAGACAAAACTATGGCTACACCTTC.

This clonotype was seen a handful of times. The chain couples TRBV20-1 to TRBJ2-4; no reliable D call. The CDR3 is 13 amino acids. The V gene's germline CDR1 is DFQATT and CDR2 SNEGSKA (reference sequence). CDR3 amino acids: CSSVSRSKNIQYF. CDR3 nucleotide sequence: TGCAGCAGTGTTTCCAGATCCAAAAACATTCAGTACTTC.

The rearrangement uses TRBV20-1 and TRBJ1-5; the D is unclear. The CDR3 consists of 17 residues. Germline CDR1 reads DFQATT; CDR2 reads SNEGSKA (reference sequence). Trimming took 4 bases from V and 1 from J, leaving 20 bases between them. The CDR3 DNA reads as TGCAGTGCTAAGAGGACGGGCCTCTGGGTGAGCAATCAGCCCCAGCATTTT. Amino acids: CSAKRTGLWVSNQPQHF.

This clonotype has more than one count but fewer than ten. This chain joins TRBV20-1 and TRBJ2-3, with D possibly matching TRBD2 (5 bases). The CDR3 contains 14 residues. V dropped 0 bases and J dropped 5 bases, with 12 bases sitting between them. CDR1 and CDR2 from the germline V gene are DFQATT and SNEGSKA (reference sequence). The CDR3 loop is CSARELGKEDTQYF. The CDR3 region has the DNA TGCAGTGCTAGAGAACTAGGAAAGGAAGATACGCAGTATTTT.

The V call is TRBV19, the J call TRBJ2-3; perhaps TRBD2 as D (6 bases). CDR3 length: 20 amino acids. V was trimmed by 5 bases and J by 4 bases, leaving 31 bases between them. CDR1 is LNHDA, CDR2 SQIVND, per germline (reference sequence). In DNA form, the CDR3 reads TGTGCCAGTAGTCCGCGATCCCCAGCGGAGGGTTGGATGGAGCCAGATACGCAGTATTTT. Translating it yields CASSPRSPAEGWMEPDTQYF.

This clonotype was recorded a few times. The CDR3 is CASSLAGALGDTQYF. The CDR3 region has the DNA TGTGCCAGCAGCTTAGCGGGGGCCCTTGGGGATACGCAGTATTTT. This rearrangement joins TRBV7-9 to TRBJ2-3; possibly TRBD1 for D (6 bases). The germline V gene has CDR1 SEHNR and CDR2 FQNEAQ (reference sequence). V lost 0 bases and J lost 6, with 13 bases in between. The CDR3 is 15 residues long.

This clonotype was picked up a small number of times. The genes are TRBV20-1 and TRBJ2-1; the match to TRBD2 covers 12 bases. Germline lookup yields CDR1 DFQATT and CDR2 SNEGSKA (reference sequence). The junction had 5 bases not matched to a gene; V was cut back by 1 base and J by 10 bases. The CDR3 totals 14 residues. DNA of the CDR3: TGCAGTGCTAGAGGCAGACTAGCGGGAGACGAGCAGTTCTTC. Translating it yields CSARGRLAGDEQFF.

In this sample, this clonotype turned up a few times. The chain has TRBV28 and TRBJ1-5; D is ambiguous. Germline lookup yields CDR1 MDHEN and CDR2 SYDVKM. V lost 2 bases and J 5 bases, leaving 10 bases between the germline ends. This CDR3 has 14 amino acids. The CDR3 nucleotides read TGTGCCAGCAGTTTACGACCCTTTGATCAGCCCCAGCATTTT. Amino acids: CASSLRPFDQPQHF.

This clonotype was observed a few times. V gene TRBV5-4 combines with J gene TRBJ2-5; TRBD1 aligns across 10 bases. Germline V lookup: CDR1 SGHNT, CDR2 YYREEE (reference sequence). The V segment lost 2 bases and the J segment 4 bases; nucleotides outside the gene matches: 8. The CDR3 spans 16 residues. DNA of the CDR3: TGTGCCAGCAGCTTAGCCCGGGACAGGGGTGGAGAGACCCAGTACTTC. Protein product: CASSLARDRGGETQYF.

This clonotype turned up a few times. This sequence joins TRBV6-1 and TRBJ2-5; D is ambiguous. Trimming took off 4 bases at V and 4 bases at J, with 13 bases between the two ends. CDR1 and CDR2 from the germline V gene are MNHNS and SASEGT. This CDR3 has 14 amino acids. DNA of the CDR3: TGTGCCAGCAGTGCACTAAGGAAGGGAGAGACCCAGTACTTC. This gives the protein CASSALRKGETQYF.

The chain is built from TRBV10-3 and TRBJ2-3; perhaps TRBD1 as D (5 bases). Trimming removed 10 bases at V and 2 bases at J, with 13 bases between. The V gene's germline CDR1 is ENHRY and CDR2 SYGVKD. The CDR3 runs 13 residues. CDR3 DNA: TGTGCCACCACCCCCAGGGACACAGATACGCAGTATTTT. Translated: CATTPRDTDTQYF.